This T cell receptor beta chain emerged from a study of siplizumab effects on memory and regulatory T cells. TCR templates, roughly 10^5 per sample, were assayed. Generated by immunoSEQ multiplex PCR, the TCRdb table keeps only in-frame clones and is missing some. Among 55,000 to 65,000 clones listed, around 97% were seen once. The CDR3 extends over 16 amino acids. Germline CDR1 is SGHAT and CDR2 is FQDESV (reference sequence). V was clipped by 5 bases and J by 5 bases; unmatched bases: 11. Concerning this clone itself: Its matching antigen is unknown.

Study conclusions and caveats: Naive T cells appeared more diverse than memory cells and seemed to be major alloresponse contributors. Suppressive activity of Tregs proliferating in siplizumab cultures remained unconfirmed. Significantly reduced by siplizumab was the cumulative frequency of alloreactive sequences, namely those traceable to unstimulated CD4+ memory cells.

The material sequenced was naive CD8+ T cells sorted from blood. The TCR was taken from a human donor in good health. The V gene is TRBV11-1, the J gene TRBJ2-5; 10 bases are shared with TRBD1. CDR3 region: CASSPKDGTGAETQYF. In DNA, the CDR3 is TGTGCCAGCAGCCCGAAGGATGGGACAGGGGCTGAGACCCAGTACTTC.